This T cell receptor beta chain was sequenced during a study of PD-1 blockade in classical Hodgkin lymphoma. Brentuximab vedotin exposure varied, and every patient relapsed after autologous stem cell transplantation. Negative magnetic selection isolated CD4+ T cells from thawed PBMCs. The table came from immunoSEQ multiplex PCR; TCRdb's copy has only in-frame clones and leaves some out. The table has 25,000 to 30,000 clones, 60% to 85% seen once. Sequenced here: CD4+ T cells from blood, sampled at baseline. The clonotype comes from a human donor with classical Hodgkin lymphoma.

The CDR3 spells CASSIHRGQSGEKLFF. Here the CDR3 DNA reads TGTGCCAGTAGTATACACAGGGGGCAGTCGGGTGAAAAACTGTTTTTT. This rearrangement joins TRBV19 to TRBJ1-4; TRBD1 matches at 9 bases. J lost 7 bases, V lost 2 bases, and 8 bases had no gene match. Germline CDR1 reads LNHDA; CDR2 reads SQIVND (reference sequence). This CDR3 comprises 16 residues.